The clone carrying this T cell receptor (beta chain) was picked up one time. Autoimmune disease history or systemic immunosuppression led to patients being barred. The V gene lost 0 bases and the J gene lost 1 base, with 12 bases spanning the gap. The CDR3 is 16 amino acids. From germline, CDR1 is SGDLS and CDR2 YYNGEE. The sample is drawn from a study of OX40 agonist ivuxolimab in advanced cancers. Profiled with immunoSEQ multiplex PCR; TCRdb holds only in-frame clones, not every one. Of about 40,000 clones in the sample, about nine tenths are singletons; the top ten hold roughly a quarter. V usage is TRBV9 and J usage is TRBJ2-3; D is perhaps TRBD1 or TRBD2 (5 bases each). The clonotype comes from an adult with an advanced solid tumor such as melanoma, head and neck, liver or kidney cancer. Sequenced here: CD4+ or CD8+ T cells sorted from blood, sampled in a trial of the OX40 agonist ivuxolimab. The CDR3 sequence is CASSVEGRGGTDTQYF. The CDR3 region has the DNA TGTGCCAGCAGCGTAGAGGGGAGAGGAGGCACAGATACGCAGTATTTT.